These 5 T cell receptor beta chains were sequenced from one sample in a study of blood T cell repertoires in COVID-19. The data were produced by immunoSEQ multiplex PCR, yet TCRdb's version contains in-frame clones alone and is incomplete. The sample includes about 130,000 clones, roughly 80% of them seen just once. The material sequenced was PBMCs or T cells enriched from blood (not recorded which). The source of these receptors is a man under 40 who had recovered from COVID-19.

The V gene is TRBV7-9, the J gene TRBJ2-2; possible D gene TRBD2, 6 bases. The V end lost 5 bases, the J end lost 6 bases, and 19 bases lay between the germline ends. Germline V gives CDR1 SEHNR, CDR2 FQNEAQ (reference sequence). The CDR3 covers 16 residues. The CDR3, as DNA: TGTGCCAGCAGCACAAGCCGACGGGGGATCGCCGGGGAGCTGTTTTTT. Protein sequence: CASSTSRRGIAGELFF.

The chain recombines TRBV5-5 with TRBJ2-3; D uncertain. Germline loops: CDR1 SGHKS, CDR2 YYEKEE (reference sequence). This CDR3 contains 13 residues. Deletions cut 4 bases from V and 4 bases from J, with 10 bases between. The CDR3 DNA reads as TGTGCCAGCAGCCTCGTTAGCCCAGATACGCAGTATTTT. Its protein product is CASSLVSPDTQYF. The whole variable domain, filled in from reference TRBV5-5 and TRBJ2-3, reads DAGVTQSPTHLIKTRGQQVTLRCSPISGHKSVSWYQQVLGQGPQFIFQYYEKEERGRGNFPDRFSARQFPNYSSELNVNALLLGDSALYLCASSLVSPDTQYFGPGTRLTVL.

The chain couples TRBV28 to TRBJ1-1; a weak D match, TRBD1 (5 bases). Trimming removed 5 bases at V and 4 bases at J, with 17 bases between. CDR3 length: 15 amino acids. Germline lookup yields CDR1 MDHEN and CDR2 SYDVKM. The DNA for the CDR3 is TGTGCCAGCAGTACAACGACAGTTCTCGGCACTGAAGCTTTCTTT. It encodes CASSTTTVLGTEAFF.

On this clone itself: The junction differs from germline at one of its ends, possibly a read error. The genes are TRBV29-1 and TRBJ1-2; D remains unclear. This CDR3 contains 12 residues. The germline gives CDR1 SQVTM, CDR2 ANQGSEA. Written as DNA, the CDR3 is TGCAGCGTCGAAGGGTTGACGGAGGGCTACACCTTC. Translating it yields CSVEGLTEGYTF.

V usage is TRBV9 and J usage is TRBJ1-2; 8 bases are a match to TRBD1. In germline, CDR1 is SGDLS, CDR2 YYNGEE. The CDR3 has 17 residues. With V trimmed by 0 bases and J by 4 bases, 11 bases remained unmatched. Written as DNA, the CDR3 is TGTGCCAGCAGCGTAGCCGAGTCGACAGGGGATGTCTATGGCTACACCTTC. This gives the protein CASSVAESTGDVYGYTF.